This entry lists 26 T cell receptor beta chains sequenced from one sample in a study of T cell changes during pregnancy in multiple sclerosis. Generated by immunoSEQ multiplex PCR, the TCRdb table keeps only in-frame clones and is missing some. The data show roughly 30,000 clones, with about 89% seen just once and around 3.2% held by the top ten. The source was CD4+ T cells from peripheral blood mononuclear cells, collected in the first trimester of pregnancy. The receptors originated from a female donor in good health, enrolled as a control in a pregnancy study.

The J gene is TRBJ2-7, the V gene TRBV7-6; D gene ambiguous. This CDR3 region has 17 residues. V lost 6 bases to trimming and J lost 3 bases, with 24 bases between them. Germline-derived CDR1 and CDR2 are SGHVS and FNYEAQ. The CDR3 nucleotides read TGTGCCAGCAGTTCCCTTTTGGCCCTCATATACCACTACGAGCAGTACTTC. Translated: CASSSLLALIYHYEQYF. The full variable domain, its missing parts supplied by reference TRBV7-6 and TRBJ2-7, is GAGVSQSPRYKVTKRGQDVALRCDPISGHVSLYWYRQALGQGPEFLTYFNYEAQQDKSGLPNDRFSAERPEGSISTLTIQRTEQRDSAMYRCASSSLLALIYHYEQYFGPGTRLTVT.

This sequence joins TRBV28 and TRBJ2-7; tentatively, D is TRBD1 (6 bases). This CDR3 spans 14 amino acids. V lost 7 bases and J lost 2, with 15 bases in between. The germline V gene has CDR1 MDHEN and CDR2 SYDVKM. This CDR3 is CASKLPGQPYEQYF. The CDR3 DNA reads TGTGCCAGCAAATTGCCGGGACAACCCTACGAGCAGTACTTC.

The chain has TRBV7-8 and TRBJ1-5; TRBD1 matches 9 bases. V lost 4 bases to trimming and J lost 0 bases; unmatched junction nucleotides: 7. Germline CDR1 SGHVS, CDR2 FQNEAQ. The CDR3 totals 17 residues. This CDR3 reads CASSSWTGEVSNQPQHF. The CDR3 DNA is TGTGCCAGCAGCTCTTGGACAGGGGAGGTTAGCAATCAGCCCCAGCATTTT. The whole variable domain, remainder taken from reference TRBV7-8 and TRBJ1-5, is GAGVSQSPRYKVAKRGQDVALRCDPISGHVSLFWYQQALGQGPEFLTYFQNEAQLDKSGLPSDRFFAERPEGSVSTLKIQRTQQEDSAVYLCASSSWTGEVSNQPQHFGDGTRLSIL.

The gene calls are TRBV11-3 and TRBJ1-1; D not resolved. The CDR3 has 13 amino acids. V was clipped by 3 bases and J by 0 bases, with 5 bases between them. In germline, CDR1 is SGHNT, CDR2 YENEEA. CDR3 sequence: CASSFEMNTEAFF. The CDR3 DNA sequence: TGTGCCAGCAGCTTCGAGATGAACACTGAAGCTTTCTTT.

This clone turned up a few times. The chain is built from TRBV18 and TRBJ2-2, with D tentatively TRBD1 (5 bases). The germline V and J ends were trimmed by 3 bases and 4 bases, with 9 bases remaining between them. The CDR3 length is 14 residues. Germline CDR1 is KGHSH and CDR2 is LQKENI. CDR3 sequence (DNA): TGTGCCAGCTCACCCCAGGGCGGCACCGGGGAGCTGTTTTTT. As protein: CASSPQGGTGELFF.

This chain connects TRBV6-1 to TRBJ1-3; no definite D call. With 3 bases removed from V and 0 bases from J, the gap between germline ends came to 6 bases. This CDR3 contains 14 residues. CDR1 is MNHNS, CDR2 SASEGT, per germline. Here the CDR3 DNA reads TGTGCCAGCAGTGACTTCGGCTCTGGAAACACCATATATTTT. This translates into CASSDFGSGNTIYF.

V usage is TRBV9 and J usage is TRBJ2-3, with 8 bases lining up with TRBD2. Trimming removed 2 bases from V and 3 bases from J; junction bases left unmatched: 5. The CDR3 covers 15 residues. In germline, CDR1 is SGDLS, CDR2 YYNGEE. CDR3 in amino acids: CASSVASGSTDTQYF. Here the CDR3 DNA reads TGTGCCAGCAGCGTCGCTAGCGGGTCTACAGATACGCAGTATTTT.

This clone showed up just once. V is TRBV7-8 and J is TRBJ2-1, with 9 bases lining up with TRBD1. Germline V CDR1 and CDR2: SGHVS, FQNEAQ. This CDR3 spans 17 amino acids. V shed 5 bases, J shed 7 bases, and the junction held 15 bases outside the gene matches. CDR3 amino acids: CASSQRPRWTGANEQFF. CDR3 DNA: TGTGCCAGCAGCCAACGCCCTCGATGGACAGGGGCGAATGAGCAGTTCTTC.

The chain is built from TRBV15 and TRBJ2-1, with 7 bases fitting TRBD1. J was trimmed by 2 bases and V by 8 bases; bases with no gene match: 6. Germline values: CDR1 LNHNV, CDR2 YYDKDF (reference sequence). This CDR3 has 14 amino acids. The CDR3 reads CATGRDRAYNEQFF. The CDR3, as DNA: TGTGCCACCGGTCGCGACAGGGCCTACAATGAGCAGTTCTTC.

This clone occurred once. The CDR3 protein is CASSLEAGDLYEQYF. CDR3 in DNA: TGTGCCAGCAGCTTAGAAGCAGGGGACCTTTACGAGCAGTACTTC. This chain joins TRBV7-9 and TRBJ2-7, with a tentative D call TRBD1 (6 bases). V shed 1 base and J shed 4 bases, with 14 bases lying between them. The length of the CDR3 is 15 residues. CDR1 SEHNR and CDR2 FQNEAQ come from the germline V gene (reference sequence).

The chain uses TRBV7-9 and TRBJ2-7; possibly TRBD2 for D (5 bases). V lost 0 bases to trimming and J lost 6 bases, with 6 bases between them. Germline CDR1 SEHNR, CDR2 FQNEAQ (reference sequence). This CDR3 comprises 12 residues. The CDR3 DNA is TGTGCCAGCAGCTTAGCGGGAGTCGAGCAGTACTTC. Translating it yields CASSLAGVEQYF.

This clone was detected only once. The rearrangement joins TRBV2 to TRBJ1-1; 7 bases match TRBD1. J lost 6 bases, V lost 6 bases, and 4 bases had no gene match. CDR3 length: 12 amino acids. Germline-derived CDR1 and CDR2 are SNHLY and FYNNEI. The CDR3 reads CASSRQGAEAFF. CDR3 nucleotides: TGTGCCAGCAGCAGACAGGGAGCTGAAGCTTTCTTT.

The J gene is TRBJ2-1, the V gene TRBV5-4; D remains unclear. Between the trimmed V and J ends, which lost 4 bases and 13 bases, there was a span of 21 bases. CDR1 and CDR2 from the germline V gene are SGHNT and YYREEE (reference sequence). The CDR3 totals 14 residues. The CDR3 sequence is CASSLERDGGSQFF. The DNA of the CDR3 is TGTGCCAGCAGCCTGGAAAGAGACGGCGGATCACAGTTCTTC.

This clone has a single count. The V call is TRBV11-3, the J call TRBJ2-7; the match to TRBD1 covers 7 bases. The V gene's germline CDR1 is SGHNT and CDR2 YENEEA. The CDR3 is 12 amino acids. J was trimmed by 3 bases and V by 5 bases; bases with no gene match: 1. The CDR3: CASSRDSYEQYF. The CDR3 DNA reads TGTGCCAGCAGCCGGGACAGCTACGAGCAGTACTTC.

This clone was counted a single time. The chain joins TRBV5-4 to TRBJ2-2, with TRBD2 identical over 9 bases. Germline V gene sequence: CDR1 SGHNT, CDR2 YYREEE (reference sequence). The ends lost 6 bases at V and 1 base at J; junction bases unmatched: 4. CDR3 size: 15 residues. CDR3 region: CASIRAGGNTGELFF. CDR3 nucleotide sequence: TGTGCCAGCATCCGAGCGGGAGGGAACACCGGGGAGCTGTTTTTT.

This chain connects TRBV6-5 to TRBJ2-4, with 8 bases that match TRBD1. The length of the CDR3 is 13 residues. Germline V gene data show CDR1 as MNHEY and CDR2 as SVGAGI. The ends lost 4 bases at V and 15 bases at J; junction bases unmatched: 11. The CDR3 DNA is TGTGCCAGCAGTTGGCCAGGGGGCGCCGGTTGGTACTTC. Its protein product is CASSWPGGAGWYF.

The chain uses TRBV6-1 and TRBJ1-1, with D perhaps matching TRBD1 (5 bases). Germline loops: CDR1 MNHNS, CDR2 SASEGT. V lost 3 bases and J 5 bases, leaving 16 bases between the germline ends. This CDR3 spans 15 amino acids. CDR3: CASSDLWQGGTEAFF. The CDR3 DNA reads as TGTGCCAGCAGTGACCTTTGGCAGGGAGGGACTGAAGCTTTCTTT.

In its sample, this clone was seen once. The J gene is TRBJ2-7, the V gene TRBV10-2; TRBD2 aligns across 7 bases. The J segment lost 2 bases and the V segment lost 0 bases, leaving 10 bases of the junction unmatched. The CDR3 is made up of 17 amino acids. Germline V gives CDR1 WSHSY, CDR2 SAAADI. The CDR3 region is CASSESKGSGFTYEQYF. DNA for the CDR3: TGCGCCAGCAGTGAGTCGAAAGGTAGCGGGTTTACCTACGAGCAGTACTTC.

V gene TRBV2 combines with J gene TRBJ1-2, with D possibly matching TRBD1 (6 bases). CDR1 is SNHLY and CDR2 is FYNNEI in the germline V gene. The CDR3 is made up of 13 amino acids. V was shortened by 2 bases and J by 4 bases, with 8 bases between the two germline ends. The CDR3 region has the DNA TGTGCCAGCAGTGAAACAGGGCCCTATGGCTACACCTTC. Its translation is CASSETGPYGYTF.

The chain couples TRBV10-1 to TRBJ1-2; D is unclear. V was shortened by 0 bases and J by 8 bases, with 7 bases between the two germline ends. Germline CDR1 and CDR2: WNHNN and SYGVQD (reference sequence). The CDR3 runs to 12 residues. For the CDR3, the DNA is TGCGCCAGCAGTGAGTCCGGCGGCGGCTACACCTTC. Translating gives CASSESGGGYTF.

The chain combines TRBV5-6 with TRBJ1-5; 7 bases are shared with TRBD1. The V segment lost 1 base and the J segment 4 bases; nucleotides outside the gene matches: 2. CDR1 is SGHDT and CDR2 is YYEEEE in the germline V gene. CDR3 length equals 14 residues. The CDR3 reads CASSLQGGNQPQHF. For the CDR3, the DNA is TGTGCCAGCAGCTTGCAGGGGGGTAATCAGCCCCAGCATTTT.

J is TRBJ2-5 and V is TRBV7-9, with D unclear. Deletions cut 2 bases from V and 4 bases from J, with 11 bases between. The CDR3 sequence is 14 residues long. CDR1 SEHNR and CDR2 FQNEAQ come from the germline V gene (reference sequence). Here the CDR3 reads CASSLYPEPETQYF. The CDR3 DNA reads TGTGCCAGCAGCTTATATCCCGAGCCAGAGACCCAGTACTTC.

The chain employs TRBV7-2 and TRBJ2-3; D is perhaps TRBD2 (6 bases). The CDR3 covers 14 residues. The V gene lost 9 bases and the J gene lost 2 bases, with 15 bases spanning the gap. From germline, CDR1 is SGHTA and CDR2 FQGNSA. The CDR3 bases are TGTGCCAGAGCTTGGACTATCCTCACAGATACGCAGTATTTT. This encodes CARAWTILTDTQYF.

The chain links TRBV15 to TRBJ1-1, with D unclear. The CDR3 is 13 amino acids. Germline loops: CDR1 LNHNV, CDR2 YYDKDF (reference sequence). With 0 bases removed from V and 3 bases from J, the gap between germline ends came to 5 bases. In DNA, the CDR3 is TGTGCCACCAGCAGAGATCTTGACACTGAAGCTTTCTTT. As protein: CATSRDLDTEAFF.

V gene TRBV27 combines with J gene TRBJ2-1; 12 bases are a match to TRBD2. Germline CDR1 and CDR2: MNHEY and SMNVEV (reference sequence). V lost 5 bases, J lost 8 bases, and 7 bases stayed unmatched. The CDR3 spans 15 residues. CDR3 loop: CASSPRLAGDHEQFF. DNA for the CDR3: TGTGCCAGCAGTCCCCGACTAGCGGGAGACCATGAGCAGTTCTTC.

The V gene is TRBV7-2, the J gene TRBJ1-2, with 7 bases aligning to TRBD1. Trimming cost V 3 bases and J 5 bases; bases outside gene matches: 6. The germline gives CDR1 SGHTA, CDR2 FQGNSA. The CDR3 is 14 amino acids. Here the CDR3 reads CASSFARGSYGYTF. The DNA for the CDR3 is TGTGCCAGCAGCTTCGCCAGGGGGTCTTATGGCTACACCTTC.